This TCR beta chain was found in a study of blood T cell repertoires in COVID-19 (dated by TCRdb to about 2020). For the wider study: The collaborator samples originated in the United States, Italy and Spain and spanned the acute and convalescent phases of COVID-19. Deeply sampled blood TCRbeta repertoires from subjects exposed to, actively infected with, or recovered from COVID-19 were included in the dataset. Where available, HLA class I and class II types were taken from metadata supplied by the sample provider and were not determined by assay-based typing. The prospective study material was composed of cDNA or gDNA derived from T cells, B-cell-depleted T cells, or PBMCs. The repertoires were made available in a free public database intended to serve as a resource for research on the immune response to SARS-CoV-2. The samples were drawn from two sources: the first 160 participants of the ongoing ImmuneRACE study, and fewer than 1,500 subjects contributed by 6 global collaborators. Sample metadata almost always included a de-identified subject ID, COVID-19 status, age in years and sex.

TCRbeta CDR3 regions were amplified from genomic DNA by means of the immunoSEQ Assay, a bias-controlled multiplex PCR. Per the source publication's procedure: Nucleated cell counts per sample were estimated from amplification of reference gene primers within the assay. To quantify the absolute abundance of each unique TCRbeta CDR3 rearrangement, sequence reads were collapsed and filtered. For each sample, productive Simpson clonality was calculated as the square root of Simpson's diversity index across productive rearrangements. Not all clones reach the TCRdb copy of this immuneACCESS table, which keeps in-frame sequences only. Checked studies attribute under half of the gap to unresolved V genes and leave the rest unexplained. V, J and clone size reflect that table, while D and trimming were determined from the DNA. The sample table contains roughly 380,000 clones; only one count was recorded for 70% to 90% of them. The ten largest clonotypes hold about 1.5% of the sample.

Beyond this particular receptor, the publication reports: The amount of clinical and demographic metadata varied by source and participant and was provided uncurated.

About this clone: Its cognate antigen has yet to be identified. Per-base qualities were not stored, and no clone one base away is much larger.

For CDR1 and CDR2, the germline V gene (reference sequence) lists LNHDA and SQIVND. Trimming costs V 3 bases and J 0 bases, and their ends lie 13 bases apart. There are 16 amino acids in the CDR3, from cysteine to phenylalanine inclusive. Only the CDR3 DNA stays, 48 bases, in frame from base 1. Participants in the prospective study were enrolled through a virtual design, were aged roughly 18 to 100 years, and lived in approximately 25 United States geographic areas. In the prospective study, cohorts were assigned on the basis of participant-reported clinical history obtained from a screening survey and a study questionnaire. ImmuneRACE Cohort 3 recovered participants were defined by two consecutive negative NP/OP PCR tests, healthcare professional clearance, or symptom resolution. In the prospective study, whole blood, serum and a nasopharyngeal or oropharyngeal swab were collected from each participant by mobile phlebotomists. Prospective study participants could optionally give additional blood draws and questionnaires over an approximately 2-month period. Blood samples from the prospective study were shipped frozen or at room temperature prior to DNA extraction.

The rearranged segments are TRBV19 and TRBJ2-3; too little of a D gene remains to name it. Sequencing used PBMCs or T cells enriched from blood (not recorded which). The clonotype was recovered from a man in his thirties or forties who had recovered from COVID-19. For the CDR3, the sequence is CASSILPGGSTDTQYF. The DNA sequence is TGTGCCAGTAGTATTTTGCCGGGTGGAAGCACAGATACGCAGTATTTT.